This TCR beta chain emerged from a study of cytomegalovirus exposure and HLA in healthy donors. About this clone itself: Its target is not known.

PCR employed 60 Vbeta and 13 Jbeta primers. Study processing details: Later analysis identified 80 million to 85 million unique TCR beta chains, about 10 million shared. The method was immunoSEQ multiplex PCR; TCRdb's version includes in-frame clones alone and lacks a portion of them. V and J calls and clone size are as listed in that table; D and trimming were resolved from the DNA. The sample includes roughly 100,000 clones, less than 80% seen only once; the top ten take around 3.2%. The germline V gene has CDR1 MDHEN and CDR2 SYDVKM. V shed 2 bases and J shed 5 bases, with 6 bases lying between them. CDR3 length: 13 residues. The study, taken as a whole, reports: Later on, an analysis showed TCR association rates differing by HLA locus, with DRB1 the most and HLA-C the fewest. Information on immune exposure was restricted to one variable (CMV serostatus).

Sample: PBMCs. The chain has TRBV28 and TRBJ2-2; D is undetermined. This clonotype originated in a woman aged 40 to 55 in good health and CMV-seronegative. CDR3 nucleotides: TGTGCCAGCAGTTTAGTCGTAACCGGGGAGCTGTTTTTT. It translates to CASSLVVTGELFF.